This entry lists 23 T cell receptor beta chains sequenced from one sample in a study of shared clonotypes between healthy human individuals. Method: immunoSEQ multiplex PCR; TCRdb's copy keeps in-frame clones and lacks some. The sample holds 2 million to 2.5 million clones, approximately 93% seen once. Sequencing used naive CD4+ T cells from PBMCs. Noted subset: CD45RA+ positively selected. Receptor source: a young man in good health. Some clones in this sample may be carry-over from other donors' samples.

The V gene is TRBV10-1, the J gene TRBJ2-5, with 7 bases identical to TRBD1. This CDR3 has 13 amino acids. The germline V gene encodes CDR1 WNHNN and CDR2 SYGVQD (reference sequence). Trimming cost V 1 base and J 7 bases; bases outside gene matches: 3. CDR3 nucleotides: TGCGCCAGCAGTGAGTTCCCAGGGGGGACCCAGTACTTC. It is translated as CASSEFPGGTQYF.

The V gene is TRBV6-6, the J gene TRBJ1-4; possibly TRBD1 for D (5 bases). This CDR3 comprises 15 residues. V was pared by 7 bases and J by 5 bases, with 17 bases between. In germline, CDR1 is MNHNY, CDR2 SVGAGI (reference sequence). The CDR3 DNA reads as TGTGCCAGCACCCCACCGGGGTCAGGGAATGAAAAACTGTTTTTT. This sequence encodes CASTPPGSGNEKLFF.

This chain links TRBV5-4 with TRBJ2-7; D gene ambiguous. This CDR3 has 15 residues. Germline CDR1 SGHNT, CDR2 YYREEE (reference sequence). With 2 bases removed from V and 0 bases from J, the gap between germline ends came to 12 bases. The chain's CDR3 is CASSLGEVGSYEQYF. As DNA, the CDR3 is TGTGCCAGCAGCTTAGGTGAGGTCGGCTCCTACGAGCAGTACTTC.

The chain carries TRBV7-6 and TRBJ2-1; 11 positions match TRBD2. There are 17 residues in the CDR3. The germline V gene has CDR1 SGHVS and CDR2 FNYEAQ. The trim removed 4 bases at V and 1 base at J, leaving 6 bases unmatched. CDR3 amino acids: CASSSGTSGESYNEQFF. As DNA, the CDR3 is TGTGCCAGCAGCTCAGGGACTAGCGGTGAGTCCTACAATGAGCAGTTCTTC. The variable domain in full, completed from reference TRBV7-6 and TRBJ2-1, reads GAGVSQSPRYKVTKRGQDVALRCDPISGHVSLYWYRQALGQGPEFLTYFNYEAQQDKSGLPNDRFSAERPEGSISTLTIQRTEQRDSAMYRCASSSGTSGESYNEQFFGPGTRLTVL.

The sample holds one count of this clone. CDR3 amino acids: CASSSDRGGTEAFF. The CDR3 nucleotides read TGCGCCAGCAGCTCGGACAGGGGCGGGACTGAAGCTTTCTTT. The chain recombines TRBV5-1 with TRBJ1-1, with 9 bases aligning to TRBD1. Germline V gene sequence: CDR1 SGHRS, CDR2 YFSETQ. Unmatched junction bases numbered 5, after V lost 3 bases and J lost 5 bases. This CDR3 region has 14 residues.

This clone has just one count. The rearrangement links TRBV7-8 to TRBJ2-7; D perhaps matches TRBD2 (6 bases). V was shortened by 1 base and J by 5 bases, with 18 bases between the two germline ends. The CDR3 consists of 16 residues. Germline V gene sequence: CDR1 SGHVS, CDR2 FQNEAQ. CDR3 DNA: TGTGCCAGCAGCTTAGTGCTCGGACTACTCGTCCACGAGCAGTACTTC. It yields the protein CASSLVLGLLVHEQYF.

The V gene is TRBV28, the J gene TRBJ2-2; D is possibly TRBD1 or TRBD2 (6 bases each). V dropped 6 bases and J dropped 6 bases, with 11 bases sitting between them. Per germline, CDR1 MDHEN and CDR2 SYDVKM. There are 13 residues in the CDR3. The CDR3 loop is CASSQGGSGELFF. CDR3 DNA sequence: TGTGCCAGCAGCCAAGGGGGGTCCGGGGAGCTGTTTTTT.

This clone turned up a few times. The chain uses TRBV11-2 and TRBJ1-5; the D is unclear. Per the germline V gene, CDR1 is SGHAT and CDR2 is FQNNGV. CDR3 length equals 14 residues. The ends were cut back, 4 bases at V and 3 bases at J, with 10 bases in the middle. The chain's CDR3 is CASSSTANNQPQHF. DNA of the CDR3: TGTGCCAGCAGCTCGACGGCAAACAATCAGCCCCAGCATTTT. The full variable domain, completed using reference TRBV11-2 and TRBJ1-5, is EAGVAQSPRYKIIEKRQSVAFWCNPISGHATLYWYQQILGQGPKLLIQFQNNGVVDDSQLPKDRFSAERLKGVDSTLKIQPAKLEDSAVYLCASSSTANNQPQHFGDGTRLSIL.

This clone was found once. The chain joins TRBV6-6 to TRBJ2-7; D ambiguous. This CDR3 comprises 12 residues. The V end lost 2 bases, the J end lost 5 bases, and 7 bases lay between the germline ends. Germline lookup yields CDR1 MNHNY and CDR2 SVGAGI (reference sequence). The CDR3 region has the DNA TGTGCCAGCAGTTACCGGGTAAACGAGCAGTACTTC. The encoded protein is CASSYRVNEQYF.

The rearrangement uses TRBV28 and TRBJ2-7, with D uncertain. Germline-derived CDR1 and CDR2 are MDHEN and SYDVKM. The CDR3 extends over 11 amino acids. Trimming took off 3 bases at V and 6 bases at J, with 6 bases between the two ends. This CDR3 reads CASSLYVEQYF. DNA for the CDR3: TGTGCCAGCAGTTTGTACGTCGAGCAGTACTTC.

The genes are TRBV15 and TRBJ2-4; D assignment may be TRBD1 or TRBD2 (5 bases each). This CDR3 comprises 14 residues. CDR1 is LNHNV, CDR2 YYDKDF, per germline (reference sequence). V lost 7 bases to trimming and J lost 3 bases, with 13 bases between them. CDR3 bases: TGTGCCACCACTGAGGGACCGGTCAAAAACATTCAGTACTTC. This encodes CATTEGPVKNIQYF.

The genes are TRBV6-5 and TRBJ2-7; 9 bases agree with TRBD1. The CDR3 runs to 13 residues. V was clipped by 5 bases and J by 12 bases; unmatched bases: 11. Germline V gene sequence: CDR1 MNHEY, CDR2 SVGAGI. The CDR3 nucleotides read TGTGCCAGCAGTGACACAGGGACAGGGAGGCTGTACTTC. Its protein product is CASSDTGTGRLYF.

This chain links TRBV5-1 with TRBJ2-3; 8 bases are shared with TRBD1. The J segment lost 4 bases and the V segment lost 2 bases, leaving 9 bases of the junction unmatched. CDR1 is SGHRS, CDR2 YFSETQ, per germline. The CDR3 length is 16 residues. This chain's CDR3 is CASSFRGQGSADTQYF. In DNA form, the CDR3 reads TGCGCCAGCAGCTTCCGAGGACAGGGTTCGGCAGATACGCAGTATTTT.

The J gene is TRBJ2-7, the V gene TRBV7-3, with a weak D call TRBD2 (7 bases). The V and J ends lost 2 bases and 5 bases respectively, with 13 bases between them. Germline CDR1 is SGHTA and CDR2 is FQGTGA. CDR3 length equals 14 residues. As DNA, the CDR3 is TGTGCCAGCAGCTTAGACGGGGGGCGGAACGAGCAGTACTTC. Encoded protein: CASSLDGGRNEQYF.

This sequence joins TRBV30 and TRBJ1-2; D not certain. This CDR3 has 15 amino acids. V gave up 5 bases and J gave up 5 bases, with 21 bases separating them. CDR1 is GTSNPN and CDR2 is SVGIG in the germline V gene (reference sequence). CDR3 sequence (DNA): TGTGCCTGGGCTCCCGGGCCCCTCAACGGTTATGGCTACACCTTC. Translation gives CAWAPGPLNGYGYTF.

This clone has just a few counts. This chain uses TRBV25-1 with TRBJ1-2; unclear D gene. Germline lookup yields CDR1 MGHDK and CDR2 SYGVNS. The ends were cut back, 3 bases at V and 5 bases at J, with 4 bases in the middle. The CDR3 is 11 residues long. CDR3 sequence reads: CASSDGYGYTF. Here the CDR3 DNA reads TGTGCCAGCAGTGATGGGTATGGCTACACCTTC.

The chain is built from TRBV6-5 and TRBJ2-7, with 7 bases identical to TRBD2. The germline V gene encodes CDR1 MNHEY and CDR2 SVGAGI. J lost 6 bases, V lost 5 bases, and 10 bases had no gene match. The CDR3 runs to 14 residues. CDR3 sequence: CASSARTGGSEQYF. The CDR3 DNA follows: TGTGCCAGCAGTGCCAGGACGGGGGGTTCCGAGCAGTACTTC.

This chain connects TRBV28 to TRBJ2-7; TRBD2 aligns across 8 bases. After removal of 10 bases from V and 2 bases from J, the junction contained 7 bases not matched to a gene. The CDR3 is 13 amino acids. The germline V gene encodes CDR1 MDHEN and CDR2 SYDVKM. CDR3 sequence: CATLSGATYEQYF. The CDR3 region has the DNA TGTGCCACCCTTAGCGGGGCAACCTACGAGCAGTACTTC.

The V call is TRBV28, the J call TRBJ1-4; TRBD1 is a possible D gene (6 bases). The V end lost 8 bases, the J end lost 10 bases, and 20 bases lay between the germline ends. Germline assignment: CDR1 MDHEN and CDR2 SYDVKM. The CDR3 has 14 amino acids. The CDR3 region is CASVSPGAVGKLFF. CDR3 nucleotides: TGTGCCAGCGTCAGTCCAGGGGCGGTCGGAAAACTGTTTTTT.

DNA for the CDR3: TGTGCCAGCAGCTTACCCGACAGGGCTGGCTACACCTTC. Protein: CASSLPDRAGYTF. The rearrangement uses TRBV11-2 and TRBJ1-2, with TRBD1 identical over 7 bases. Germline loops: CDR1 SGHAT, CDR2 FQNNGV. The CDR3 has 13 amino acids. The V and J ends lost 2 bases and 7 bases, in that order; junction bases with no gene match: 4.

This clone appeared a single time. The chain employs TRBV7-6 and TRBJ2-3; no definite D call. Germline CDR1 SGHVS, CDR2 FNYEAQ. The CDR3 totals 13 residues. The V end was cut by 5 bases, the J end by 5 bases, with 11 bases between. The CDR3 loop is CASSPALGDTQYF. The CDR3 bases are TGTGCCAGCAGCCCGGCGTTGGGAGATACGCAGTATTTT.

The V gene is TRBV5-4, the J gene TRBJ2-1; D is ambiguous. The germline V gene encodes CDR1 SGHNT and CDR2 YYREEE (reference sequence). The CDR3 extends over 15 amino acids. V was cut by 1 base and J by 5 bases, with 13 bases left in between. The chain's CDR3 is CASSLIISANNEQFF. DNA for the CDR3: TGTGCCAGCAGCTTGATTATATCTGCCAACAATGAGCAGTTCTTC.

This sequence joins TRBV5-1 and TRBJ2-1, with 8 bases aligning to TRBD2. CDR1 SGHRS and CDR2 YFSETQ come from the germline V gene. V shed 0 bases, J shed 16 bases, and the junction held 15 bases outside the gene matches. The CDR3 runs 15 residues. The CDR3 DNA reads TGCGCCAGCAGCTTGGAAGGGATACGGGAGGGCCGGAAATTCTTC. This codes for CASSLEGIREGRKFF. Variable domain in full (rest from reference TRBV5-1 and TRBJ2-1): KAGVTQTPRYLIKTRGQQVTLSCSPISGHRSVSWYQQTPGQGLQFLFEYFSETQRNKGNFPGRFSGRQFSNSRSEMNVSTLELGDSALYLCASSLEGIREGRKFFGPGTRLTVL.